This entry lists 24 T cell receptor beta chains sequenced from one sample in a study of long-term antiretroviral therapy in people with HIV. A v3.0 immunoSEQ assay was performed at survey level. Sequencing was performed with immunoSEQ multiplex PCR; in TCRdb, only in-frame clones are kept and a portion is missing. The sample records over 15,000 clones, about 91% being singletons. Specimen: unsorted PBMCs, collected 0.3 years after starting antiretroviral therapy. The receptors stem from a man in his 60s with HIV.

In this sample, this clone turned up once. This chain links TRBV6-5 with TRBJ2-3; no clear D. Per germline, CDR1 MNHEY and CDR2 SVGAGI. The V end was cut by 11 bases, the J end by 6 bases, with 9 bases between. The CDR3 contains 10 residues. The CDR3 DNA follows: TGTGCCGCCGAGCGTGATACGCAGTATTTT. Its translation is CAAERDTQYF.

The CDR3 is CASSLATGVETQYF. CDR3 nucleotides: TGCGCCAGCAGCCTCGCTACAGGGGTTGAGACCCAGTACTTC. This chain joins TRBV5-1 and TRBJ2-5; 7 nucleotides agree with TRBD1. CDR1 SGHRS and CDR2 YFSETQ come from the germline V gene. The CDR3 has 14 amino acids. With V trimmed by 4 bases and J by 5 bases, 8 bases remained unmatched. Using reference TRBV5-1 and TRBJ2-5 for the parts outside the CDR3, the full variable domain is KAGVTQTPRYLIKTRGQQVTLSCSPISGHRSVSWYQQTPGQGLQFLFEYFSETQRNKGNFPGRFSGRQFSNSRSEMNVSTLELGDSALYLCASSLATGVETQYFGPGTRLLVL.

This sequence joins TRBV10-1 and TRBJ2-1, with 7 nucleotides matching TRBD2. The V and J ends lost 7 bases and 6 bases, in that order; junction bases with no gene match: 12. The CDR3 runs 15 residues. Germline assignment: CDR1 WNHNN and CDR2 SYGVQD (reference sequence). The CDR3 spells CASNERLAEPNEQFF. Here the CDR3 DNA reads TGCGCCAGCAACGAGCGGCTAGCGGAACCCAATGAGCAGTTCTTC.

V usage is TRBV2 and J usage is TRBJ1-1, with 8 positions matching TRBD1. Looked up from germline, CDR1 is SNHLY and CDR2 is FYNNEI. V was pared by 8 bases and J by 0 bases, with 5 bases of the junction left unmatched. There are 14 residues in the CDR3. Here the CDR3 DNA reads TGTGCCAGCGGCCTACAGGGGGTGAACACTGAAGCTTTCTTT. Its translation is CASGLQGVNTEAFF.

The V call is TRBV7-9, the J call TRBJ1-3; no clear D. Looked up from germline, CDR1 is SEHNR and CDR2 is FQNEAQ (reference sequence). This CDR3 has 16 amino acids. Trimming stripped 3 bases from V and 4 bases from J, with 16 bases between. The CDR3 region is CASSFLVPPKGNTIYF. The CDR3 DNA reads as TGTGCCAGCAGCTTTTTGGTCCCACCTAAAGGAAACACCATATATTTT.

V usage is TRBV5-6 and J usage is TRBJ1-1, with 9 bases lining up with TRBD1. Germline V gene sequence: CDR1 SGHDT, CDR2 YYEEEE. V was pared by 5 bases and J by 5 bases, with 4 bases of the junction left unmatched. CDR3 length equals 13 residues. The CDR3 spells CASSWTGVTEAFF. CDR3 coding DNA: TGTGCCAGCAGTTGGACAGGGGTTACTGAAGCTTTCTTT.

The V gene is TRBV11-1, the J gene TRBJ2-3; the D gene is possibly TRBD2 (6 bases). Trimming removed 5 bases at V and 5 bases at J, with 11 bases between. Germline loops: CDR1 SGHAT, CDR2 FQDESV (reference sequence). The CDR3 loop spans 13 amino acids. In DNA, the CDR3 is TGTGCCAGCAGCACACTAGCACGAGATACGCAGTATTTT. It yields the protein CASSTLARDTQYF.

This clone showed up just a few times. The V gene is TRBV6-5, the J gene TRBJ2-7; 9 bases align to TRBD2. Trimming took 6 bases from V and 3 from J; bases not matched to a gene: 9. In germline, CDR1 is MNHEY, CDR2 SVGAGI. The CDR3 length is 15 residues. The CDR3 region is CASSTPGTSRYEQYF. Written as DNA, the CDR3 is TGTGCCAGCAGCACCCCCGGGACTAGCCGCTACGAGCAGTACTTC.

The chain carries TRBV10-1 and TRBJ2-3; 13 nucleotides line up with TRBD2. V lost 2 bases and J lost 0; bases outside the gene matches: 8. This CDR3 comprises 19 residues. CDR1 and CDR2 from the germline V gene are WNHNN and SYGVQD (reference sequence). In DNA form, the CDR3 reads TGCGCCAGCAGTGAGAGACTAGCGGGAGGCCTCCGCAGCACAGATACGCAGTATTTT. It specifies CASSERLAGGLRSTDTQYF.

The CDR3 DNA follows: TGCGCCAGCAGCTTGGGCGAGGGACCTCAGCCCCAGCATTTT. As protein: CASSLGEGPQPQHF. The genes are TRBV5-1 and TRBJ1-5; tentatively, D is TRBD1 (5 bases). The V gene's germline CDR1 is SGHRS and CDR2 YFSETQ. This CDR3 contains 14 residues. Trimming removed 0 bases from V and 6 bases from J, with 10 bases in between.

This clone is large within its sample. The chain uses TRBV7-6 and TRBJ2-7; D remains unclear. Deletions cut 5 bases from V and 3 bases from J, with 8 bases between. The length of the CDR3 is 12 residues. From germline, CDR1 is SGHVS and CDR2 FNYEAQ. CDR3 coding DNA: TGTGCCAGCAGCCTCCGCGGCTACGAGCAGTACTTC. Translation: CASSLRGYEQYF.

The V gene is TRBV28, the J gene TRBJ1-1; D remains ambiguous. Trimming took 5 bases from V and 2 from J, leaving 9 bases between them. CDR3 length: 13 amino acids. Germline V gene sequence: CDR1 MDHEN, CDR2 SYDVKM. The CDR3 DNA is TGTGCCAGCAGTGGGCAGCTAAACACTGAAGCTTTCTTT. Residues: CASSGQLNTEAFF. The variable domain in full, completed from reference TRBV28 and TRBJ1-1, reads DVKVTQSSRYLVKRTGEKVFLECVQDMDHENMFWYRQDPGLGLRLIYFSYDVKMKEKGDIPEGYSVSREKKERFSLILESASTNQTSMYLCASSGQLNTEAFFGQGTRLTVV.

The chain recombines TRBV30 with TRBJ1-1; unclear D gene. V lost 2 bases to trimming and J lost 8 bases, with 9 bases between them. The CDR3 sequence is 11 residues long. CDR1 is GTSNPN, CDR2 SVGIG, per germline (reference sequence). The CDR3 DNA follows: TGTGCCTGGAGTTCACGGATCGAAGCTTTCTTT. This encodes CAWSSRIEAFF.

Only one count was recorded for this clone. This chain joins TRBV9 and TRBJ2-5; TRBD1 agrees at 10 bases. The trim removed 6 bases at V and 5 bases at J, leaving 7 bases unmatched. The CDR3 totals 14 residues. Germline lookup yields CDR1 SGDLS and CDR2 YYNGEE. The CDR3 is CASTRQGAAETQYF. The CDR3 region has the DNA TGTGCCAGCACACGACAGGGGGCGGCGGAGACCCAGTACTTC.

This clone appeared once. J is TRBJ1-6 and V is TRBV6-1; D uncertain. The V gene's germline CDR1 is MNHNS and CDR2 SASEGT. The CDR3 extends over 13 amino acids. Trimming removed 10 bases at V and 14 bases at J, with 21 bases between. This CDR3 reads CATDGKYSLSLHF. Written as DNA, the CDR3 is TGTGCCACGGACGGGAAATATAGTCTATCCCTCCACTTT.

V is TRBV15 and J is TRBJ1-5, with TRBD1 as a possible D gene (6 bases). The CDR3 is made up of 18 amino acids. From germline, CDR1 is LNHNV and CDR2 YYDKDF (reference sequence). Trimming removed 3 bases from V and 2 bases from J, with 20 bases in between. This CDR3 is CATSSSKISGGGNQPQHF. CDR3 in DNA: TGTGCCACCAGCAGCTCAAAGATATCGGGGGGCGGCAATCAGCCCCAGCATTTT.

The sample holds a few counts of this clone. This sequence joins TRBV11-2 and TRBJ2-1; 8 bases are a match to TRBD1. Germline loops: CDR1 SGHAT, CDR2 FQNNGV. The CDR3 covers 17 residues. Trimming removed 5 bases from V and 6 bases from J; junction bases left unmatched: 15. DNA of the CDR3: TGTGCCAGCAGCCCGAGAAGGGGGACAGGTGGGAGCAATGAGCAGTTCTTC. This sequence encodes CASSPRRGTGGSNEQFF.

The chain is built from TRBV7-3 and TRBJ2-2; possibly TRBD1 for D (6 bases). CDR3 length equals 16 residues. V was shortened by 0 bases and J by 4 bases, with 12 bases between the two germline ends. Germline V CDR1 and CDR2: SGHTA, FQGTGA. DNA for the CDR3: TGTGCCAGCAGCTTAACAGGGGGTCAACGCACCGGGGAGCTGTTTTTT. The encoded protein is CASSLTGGQRTGELFF.

The chain recombines TRBV21-1 with TRBJ2-4; the D call in the table, TRBD2, was not verified against the DNA. TRBV21-1 is deemed a pseudogene. The CDR3 runs 16 residues. CDR3 loop: CASSTRRSLAKNIQYF. CDR3 DNA: TGTGCCAGCAGCACCAGGAGGTCCCTAGCCAAAAACATTCAGTACTTC.

The chain links TRBV9 to TRBJ2-2; TRBD1 matches 7 bases. Germline values: CDR1 SGDLS, CDR2 YYNGEE. Trimming at V came to 3 bases and at J to 2 bases, leaving 4 bases not matched to a gene. The CDR3 totals 15 residues. CDR3 loop: CASSGTGANTGELFF. The CDR3 coding sequence is TGTGCCAGCAGCGGGACAGGAGCAAACACCGGGGAGCTGTTTTTT. Supplemented by reference TRBV9 and TRBJ2-2, the full variable domain reads DSGVTQTPKHLITATGQRVTLRCSPRSGDLSVYWYQQSLDQGLQFLIQYYNGEERAKGNILERFSAQQFPDLHSELNLSSLELGDSALYFCASSGTGANTGELFFGEGSRLTVL.

CDR3 sequence reads: CASSFEGAGNEKLFF. In nucleotides, the CDR3 is TGTGCCAGCAGTTTCGAGGGGGCCGGGAATGAAAAACTGTTTTTT. The J gene is TRBJ1-4, the V gene TRBV2; 7 nucleotides match TRBD1. The CDR3 has 15 amino acids. Germline CDR1 reads SNHLY; CDR2 reads FYNNEI. Trimming took 5 bases from V and 5 from J; bases not matched to a gene: 8.

J is TRBJ2-5 and V is TRBV5-1, with 16 bases lining up with TRBD2. Germline lookup yields CDR1 SGHRS and CDR2 YFSETQ. The CDR3 consists of 18 residues. V was pared by 4 bases and J by 2 bases, with 8 bases of the junction left unmatched. The CDR3: CASSTGTSGGAVQETQYF. CDR3 DNA sequence: TGCGCCAGCAGCACTGGGACTAGCGGGGGGGCGGTACAAGAGACCCAGTACTTC.

The V gene is TRBV5-8, the J gene TRBJ2-7; tentative D call: TRBD1 (5 bases). CDR3 length: 13 amino acids. The V end was cut by 2 bases, the J end by 4 bases, with 10 bases between. Germline V gene lookup returns CDR1 SGHTS and CDR2 YDEGEE. The CDR3 sequence: CASSLGRAYEQYF. DNA of the CDR3: TGTGCCAGCAGCTTAGGCAGGGCTTACGAGCAGTACTTC.

This clone was detected once. The chain has TRBV9 and TRBJ2-7, with a possible D match to TRBD1 (5 bases). Trimming took 2 bases from V and 6 from J, leaving 15 bases between them. The germline gives CDR1 SGDLS, CDR2 YYNGEE. This CDR3 is built from 14 residues. In DNA, the CDR3 is TGTGCCAGCAGCGTTCACACCAGGGATGCCGAGCAGTACTTC. Protein sequence: CASSVHTRDAEQYF.